This TCR beta chain was identified during a study of regulatory T cells in long-lasting Graves disease. Overall study: Graves' patients (newly diagnosed) had been on antithyroid drugs under 3 months.

Time point here: newly diagnosed GD, antithyroid drugs for less than 3 months. The TCR library was prepared using RNA isolated from PBMCs. This clonotype was counted a few times. This CDR3 has 17 residues. V was clipped by 3 bases and J by 7 bases; unmatched bases: 15. Germline lookup yields CDR1 DFQATT and CDR2 SNEGSKA (reference sequence). Arm-PCR with iRepertoire HTBI primers amplified the CDR3 regions for these TCR beta libraries. Per the study methods: Identification of gene segments yielded more than 60 TRBV and roughly 15 TRBJ across samples. Each CDR3 protein is one row after TCRdb ran MiXCR on the multiplex PCR reads. These V and J calls originate from TCRdb's pipeline instead of the authors' own analysis. This sample has around 320,000 distinct CDR3 sequences; approximately 16% occur once, and the top ten carry 25% to 30%. These data were likewise used in another study, on T cells in Graves' hyperthyroidism and ophthalmopathy. That source notes: Hyperthyroidism of Graves' type that showed no ophthalmopathy progression within 18 months was stable.

This chain links TRBV20-1 with TRBJ2-2; 9 bases agree with TRBD2. The sequences come from peripheral blood mononuclear cells (PBMCs), collected at new diagnosis, from a patient treated with antithyroid drugs. The TCR comes from a middle-aged man with Graves disease. CDR3 DNA: TGCAGTGCTAGTTCCGGGCTAGCGGGGATCCGCCGCGGGGAGCTGTTTTTT. It encodes CSASSGLAGIRRGELFF.